This T cell receptor beta chain was found in a study of cytomegalovirus exposure and HLA in healthy donors. The wider study: A data release that came early held approximately 85 million unique TCRs from HLA-typed donors.

Germline lookup yields CDR1 ENHRY and CDR2 SYGVKD. The ends were cut back, 0 bases at V and 0 bases at J, with 11 bases in the middle. The CDR3 loop spans 17 amino acids. PCR employed 60 Vbeta and 13 Jbeta primers. Data came from immunoSEQ multiplex PCR; TCRdb stores just in-frame clones and leaves some out. The table shows about 150,000 clones, with around a tenth occurring only once. To note about this clone: What it binds is not known.

Overall study results and limits: There were some public TCRs occurring in many donors, but most TCR sequences were rare.

This chain joins TRBV10-3 and TRBJ2-2; perhaps TRBD2 as D (7 bases). The source material was PBMCs. The TCR was taken from a male donor in good health and CMV-seronegative. DNA for the CDR3: TGTGCCATCAGTGAGTCGACGGGGGGCTCGAACACCGGGGAGCTGTTTTTT. This gives the protein CAISESTGGSNTGELFF.